This T cell receptor (beta chain) was captured in a study of regulatory T cells in long-lasting Graves disease. Library construction for TCR beta used iRepertoire HTBI primers and Arm-PCR of CDR3 regions. In TCRdb, the multiplex PCR reads were re-called with MiXCR into one record per CDR3 protein. The sample records roughly 450,000 distinct CDR3 sequences, around 20% being singletons. As for this clonotype: No antigen is known for it.

The study's findings and limits: Newly diagnosed Graves' patients exceeded persistent ones in TCR diversity.

Described time point: persistent/refractory GD, antithyroid drugs over 5 years with positive TRAb. Construction of the TCR library relied on RNA isolated from PBMCs. The sample consisted of peripheral blood mononuclear cells (PBMCs), taken when the disease was refractory, from a patient treated with antithyroid drugs. This TCR derives from a female donor with Graves disease.

Written as DNA, the CDR3 is TGTGCCAGCAGCGCTACAGGGAACTTTTATGGCTACACCTTC. This encodes CASSATGNFYGYTF. The rearrangement joins TRBV9 to TRBJ1-2; possible D gene TRBD1, 6 bases. V shed 3 bases and J shed 5 bases, with 14 bases lying between them. The CDR3 spans 14 residues. The germline CDR1 and CDR2 sequences are SGDLS and YYNGEE.